The 20 T cell receptor beta chains given below trace back to one sample, sequenced in a study of identical twins. TCRdb ran MiXCR on the 5' RACE reads and lists one entry per CDR3 protein. The sample shows around 340,000 distinct CDR3 sequences, over 9% of them seen only once. This sample also belongs to another study, concerning yellow fever vaccine responses in identical twins.

The sequenced sample consisted of CD8+ T cells sorted from blood. The receptors shown here come from a woman younger than 30 in good health.

This clonotype was counted ten times or more. The rearrangement links TRBV12-3 or TRBV12-4 to TRBJ2-3; D is undetermined. V lost 3 bases and J lost 11, with 12 bases in between. CDR3 size: 12 residues. CDR3 sequence (DNA): TGTGCCAGCAGTTTCGAACCTTCGGGGCAGTATTTT. Its protein product is CASSFEPSGQYF.

This clonotype was detected only a few times. This chain links TRBV7-3 with TRBJ1-1, with D tentatively TRBD1 (5 bases). V lost 5 bases, J lost 4 bases, and 17 bases lay in between. Germline CDR1 reads SGHTA; CDR2 reads FQGTGA. The CDR3 consists of 15 residues. The CDR3 reads CASSIRGGGATEAFF. The CDR3 DNA follows: TGTGCCAGCAGCATCCGCGGGGGGGGTGCCACTGAAGCTTTCTTT.

This clonotype turned up a few times. V usage is TRBV20-1 and J usage is TRBJ1-1; D perhaps matches TRBD1 (6 bases). Deletions cut 6 bases from V and 5 bases from J, with 16 bases between. This CDR3 region has 13 residues. Germline CDR1 reads DFQATT; CDR2 reads SNEGSKA (reference sequence). In nucleotides, the CDR3 is TGCAGTGCCTTAACAGGTCAGGGGACTGAAGCTTTCTTT. Residues: CSALTGQGTEAFF.

V gene TRBV12-3 or TRBV12-4 combines with J gene TRBJ2-2; possible D gene TRBD2, 6 bases. This CDR3 is 16 amino acids long. Deletions cut 6 bases from V and 1 base from J, with 15 bases between. The CDR3 spells CASSWDSRGNTGELFF. The CDR3 nucleotides read TGTGCCAGCAGCTGGGACTCCCGAGGGAACACCGGGGAGCTGTTTTTT.

This clonotype was counted only a few times. V is TRBV13 and J is TRBJ2-7; tentatively, D is TRBD2 (6 bases). Trimming left V 5 bases short and J 7 bases short, with 15 bases between. The CDR3 runs to 13 residues. Germline loops: CDR1 PRHDT, CDR2 FYEKMQ (reference sequence). The CDR3 spells CASSRAAGIEQYF. The CDR3 DNA reads TGTGCCAGCAGCCGCGCGGCGGGAATTGAGCAGTACTTC.

The chain combines TRBV4-1 with TRBJ2-7, with TRBD2 as a possible D gene (6 bases). Germline CDR1 MGHRA, CDR2 YSYEKL. The V and J ends lost 3 bases and 2 bases respectively, with 14 bases between them. CDR3 length: 15 residues. The CDR3 reads CASSQRLDVPYEQYF. Here the CDR3 DNA reads TGCGCCAGCAGCCAGCGACTAGACGTTCCCTACGAGCAGTACTTC.

This clonotype occurred a few times. This sequence joins TRBV2 and TRBJ2-2; 7 bases are a match to TRBD2. Germline CDR1 reads SNHLY; CDR2 reads FYNNEI. The CDR3 loop spans 14 amino acids. The V segment lost 6 bases and the J segment 4 bases; nucleotides outside the gene matches: 5. This CDR3 reads CASRGGVATGELFF. In DNA form, the CDR3 reads TGTGCCAGCAGGGGGGGGGTTGCCACCGGGGAGCTGTTTTTT.

This chain joins TRBV6-2 or TRBV6-3 and TRBJ2-5, with D perhaps TRBD2 (5 bases). The CDR3 is 13 amino acids. Germline-derived CDR1 and CDR2 are MNHEY and SVGEGT. The V end was cut by 3 bases, the J end by 3 bases, with 8 bases between. CDR3 sequence: CASSYFGKETQYF. DNA of the CDR3: TGTGCCAGCAGTTATTTCGGGAAAGAGACCCAGTACTTC.

This clonotype has just a few counts. The V gene is TRBV3-1, the J gene TRBJ2-3; D remains ambiguous. CDR3 size: 14 residues. CDR1 is LGHDT and CDR2 is YNNKEL in the germline V gene (reference sequence). Deletions cut 3 bases from V and 0 bases from J, with 7 bases between. The CDR3 sequence: CASSQVWSTDTQYF. The CDR3 nucleotides read TGTGCCAGCAGCCAGGTATGGAGCACAGATACGCAGTATTTT.

This clonotype has more than one count but fewer than ten. The rearrangement links TRBV14 to TRBJ2-1; D is perhaps TRBD1 (6 bases). Per germline, CDR1 SGHDN and CDR2 FVKESK. Deletions cut 0 bases from V and 7 bases from J, with 22 bases between. This CDR3 comprises 18 residues. CDR3 in DNA: TGTGCCAGCAGCCAAGAATCCAAACAGGGACCCGGGCGGAATGAGCAGTTCTTC. Its protein is CASSQESKQGPGRNEQFF.

This clonotype showed up just a few times. This sequence joins TRBV14 and TRBJ1-1, with D possibly TRBD1 on 5 matching bases. The CDR3 totals 14 residues. V was trimmed by 4 bases and J by 0 bases, leaving 9 bases between them. Germline CDR1 is SGHDN and CDR2 is FVKESK. CDR3 nucleotide sequence: TGTGCCAGCAGCCTACAGGACATGAACACTGAAGCTTTCTTT. As protein: CASSLQDMNTEAFF.

The chain employs TRBV4-1 and TRBJ2-4; TRBD1 or TRBD2 may be the D gene (5 bases each). The CDR3 loop spans 13 amino acids. Trimming shortened V by 1 base and J by 6 bases, and 7 bases separated the two germline ends. Germline V CDR1 and CDR2: MGHRA, YSYEKL. CDR3 in DNA: TGCGCCAGCAGCCAAGGGGGACCAAACATTCAGTACTTC. Its protein product is CASSQGGPNIQYF.

The sample holds a few counts of this clonotype. The chain is built from TRBV12-5 and TRBJ1-5, with D perhaps matching TRBD1 (5 bases). V was pared by 6 bases and J by 2 bases, with 11 bases between. CDR3 size: 14 residues. Germline V gene lookup returns CDR1 LGHNT and CDR2 FRNRAP. The CDR3 region is CASGIRDRNQPQHF. DNA for the CDR3: TGTGCTAGTGGGATCCGGGACCGCAATCAGCCCCAGCATTTT.

This clonotype was counted only a few times. This chain connects TRBV2 to TRBJ2-1, with D unresolved. With 3 bases removed from V and 3 bases from J, the gap between germline ends came to 6 bases. Germline values: CDR1 SNHLY, CDR2 FYNNEI. The CDR3 sequence is 13 residues long. The CDR3 nucleotides read TGTGCCAGCAGTGAGTTCGGCTACAATGAGCAGTTCTTC. Its protein is CASSEFGYNEQFF.

This chain uses TRBV12-5 with TRBJ2-2; D possibly corresponds to TRBD2 (5 bases). The CDR3 loop spans 15 amino acids. CDR1 LGHNT and CDR2 FRNRAP come from the germline V gene. V was shortened by 2 bases and J by 5 bases, with 12 bases between the two germline ends. CDR3 coding DNA: TGTGCTAGTGGTTTGATGAGGGATCGGACCGGGGAGCTGTTTTTT. It encodes CASGLMRDRTGELFF.

Only a few counts were recorded for this clonotype. The chain combines TRBV9 with TRBJ2-3, with D maybe TRBD2 (6 bases). The CDR3 spans 16 residues. The germline V gene has CDR1 SGDLS and CDR2 YYNGEE. V shed 0 bases and J shed 1 base, with 12 bases lying between them. DNA of the CDR3: TGTGCCAGCAGCGTAGATTCGCGGGGAGGCACAGATACGCAGTATTTT. It translates to CASSVDSRGGTDTQYF.

In this sample, this clonotype turned up a few times. Its ends do not fully match the called genes, so a read error is possible. The chain employs TRBV12-3 or TRBV12-4 and TRBJ2-1; 10 bases match TRBD2. The CDR3 is 12 residues long. The CDR3 reads CASSLHGTSANF. Here the CDR3 DNA reads TGTGCCAGCAGCCTTCACGGGACTAGCGCCAACTTC.

This clonotype was found a few times. The V and J genes are TRBV27 and TRBJ2-5, with TRBD1 matching over 10 bases. Germline V CDR1 and CDR2: MNHEY, SMNVEV (reference sequence). V lost 7 bases and J lost 1; bases outside the gene matches: 12. This CDR3 has 17 residues. CDR3 sequence: CASTFTRDRGIQETQYF. The CDR3 DNA reads as TGTGCCAGCACTTTTACCCGGGACAGGGGCATCCAAGAGACCCAGTACTTC.

This clonotype appeared a few times. The V gene is TRBV24-1, the J gene TRBJ2-1, with 8 positions matching TRBD1. The CDR3 totals 22 residues. The J segment lost 8 bases and the V segment lost 5 bases, leaving 31 bases of the junction unmatched. Germline V gene data show CDR1 as KGHDR and CDR2 as SFDVKD. CDR3 in amino acids: CATSAPYTPRSAGTGYADEQFF. The DNA for the CDR3 is TGTGCCACCAGTGCCCCTTATACCCCCAGATCCGCCGGGACAGGTTATGCAGATGAGCAGTTCTTC.

A few counts support this clonotype. The V call is TRBV20-1, the J call TRBJ2-1; 10 positions agree with TRBD1. CDR1 DFQATT and CDR2 SNEGSKA come from the germline V gene (reference sequence). The CDR3 is made up of 16 amino acids. The ends lost 0 bases at V and 8 bases at J; junction bases unmatched: 10. This CDR3 is CSARDPGTGETDEQFF. Written as DNA, the CDR3 is TGCAGTGCTAGAGATCCTGGGACAGGGGAGACCGATGAGCAGTTCTTC.